This TCR beta chain stems from a study of cytomegalovirus exposure and HLA in healthy donors (dated 2017 in TCRdb). Concerning the study at large: According to an earlier analysis of a few hundred of the donors, about 179 million T cells yielded approximately 120 million unique TCR beta sequences and roughly 280 Gb of sequence data. An early release covering roughly 600 HLA-typed donors comprised about 290 gigabases of sequencing data and 85 million to 100 million unique TCR sequences. The genetic ancestry cluster associated with self-reported Caucasian donors included 81% of the roughly 380 genotyped donors. The study aimed to test whether cataloging public T cell receptors could reveal signatures of past pathogen exposure. The study profiled the T cell repertoires of around 700 subjects by immunosequencing and related them to cytomegalovirus serostatus. Along with the roughly 710-subject first cohort, a separate validation cohort of over a hundred different subjects was used. To predict cytomegalovirus infection status, the study combined high-throughput TCR immunosequencing, statistical association of individual TCRs with disease status, and machine learning. A later analysis re-examined previously published TCR beta repertoires from just over 650 donors and added high-resolution HLA genotyping to investigate patterns of TCR occurrence. Rather than using new phenotypic data, the later analysis identified candidate immune exposures from TCR beta sequences and from how often those sequences occurred across donors. To decide whether each TCR beta V gene segment behaved as functional or pseudogenic, an earlier analysis of several hundred of the donors relied on high-throughput TCR beta sequencing. Donor age, sex, ethnicity and CMV serostatus were compiled alongside the repertoire data. Genome-wide SNP genotypes for about 65% of the 666 donors were used in a later genetic analysis, which treated that subset as a discovery cohort. Every repertoire in the discovery cohort had been generated on one and the same sequencing platform. Class I and class II HLA loci were covered by the typing at four-digit resolution. The number of typed donors differed by locus: about 629-630 for A, B, C, DRB1 and DQB1; 522 for DQA1; 606 for DPA1; and around 490 for DPB1. Because of strong linkage in the cohort, 4 to 6 DR-DQ haplotypes were treated as single units for association and clustering. Across 300 to 500 genotyped donors of the cohort, an average of approximately 240,000 unique TCR beta nucleotide sequences per donor were sequenced, and roughly 18% of those sequences were non-productive.

The method was the immunoSEQ multiplex PCR assay. For the multiplex PCR, a mixture combining 60 forward primers for TCR Vbeta segments and 13 reverse primers for TCR Jbeta segments was used. Amplification of the CDR3 region of rearranged TCR beta genes was performed with a multiplex PCR assay on genomic DNA. On the Illumina HiSeq System, the amplified TCR beta libraries were sequenced as 87-base-pair reads. As for how the authors treated the data: In a later analysis, approximately 74 million unique TCR beta chains were counted across the roughly 610 repertoires, and approximately 11 million of these chains were shared by at least two donors. Raw reads were error-corrected and collapsed into unique sequences with a nearest-neighbor algorithm that merged closely related sequences to remove PCR and sequencing errors. Alignment of CDR3 sequences to IMGT reference sequences was used to assign V, D and J gene segments. For a sequence to be retained, a match of at least six nucleotides to both a V gene segment and a J gene segment was required. Rearrangements were classified as productive when the CDR3 lacked stop codons and remained in frame with V and J, and all other rearrangements were classified as non-productive. CDR3 was defined by IMGT convention, running from the second conserved V-encoded cysteine to the conserved J-encoded phenylalanine. The earlier analysis of fewer than 750 of the donors excluded sequences that lacked an unambiguous match to a single V gene segment. An earlier analysis of about 590 of the donors classified V segments as functional when productive rearrangements were above 56.7% and as segregating when the standard deviation between donors was above 5%. A statistical classification framework was developed to diagnose cytomegalovirus status using the catalog of TCR beta chain sequences. A later analysis assigned V and J genes by comparing TCR nucleotide sequences with IMGT/GENE-DB human TR gene sequences. The TCRdist pipeline was used in a later analysis to assign CDR3 sequences and most-parsimonious VDJ recombination scenarios. A later analysis defined each TCR beta chain by its CDR3 amino acid sequence plus V-gene family, and excluded reads lacking a unique V-gene family. A later analysis removed 592 highly shared, low-generation-probability nucleotide sequences to deal with suspected cross-contamination and a sequencing artifact. In a later analysis, a clonal expansion index for each public chain was calculated from normalized within-repertoire ranks of inferred template counts. In a later analysis, generation probabilities were computed using a VDJ recombination model fitted to out-of-frame rearrangements, and the results were checked against IGoR. In a later analysis, hypergeometric tests were used to score TCR-TCR, TCR-HLA and TCR-CMV co-occurrence, with a repertoire-size bias correction applied to TCR pairs. A later analysis estimated false discovery rates by permuting HLA or CMV assignments 20 times. A later analysis grouped co-occurring TCRs with DBSCAN, adding TCRdist sequence similarity when clustering within HLA-allele-positive subsets. Co-occurrence clustering excluded repertoires with fewer than 30,000 or more than 120,000 public chains, plus five with anomalous nucleotide sharing. TCRdb stores this immuneACCESS table with in-frame sequences only. Part of the clones is absent; in the studies checked, under half of the shortfall reflects unresolved V genes, and no reason is known for the rest. V and J calls plus clone size are reproduced from that table; the DNA served to infer D and trimming. This sample has 100,000 to 130,000 clones in its table, and 82% of those were observed once. In total, the top ten clones hold 2% to 3% of the sample.

What the research found in general, with its limitations: Correlated functional status among segregating V segments might reflect linkage disequilibrium, but an unknown experimental factor could not be ruled out. Three of the identified cytomegalovirus-associated TCR beta chains were confirmed in vitro to be specific for cytomegalovirus antigens. Cytomegalovirus status was reported to be diagnosed by the classifier with high specificity and sensitivity in both the original and validation cohorts. A later analysis found that HLA-associated TCR beta chains were more clonally expanded and had lower generation probabilities than equally common non-associated chains. A further reported finding was that TCR beta sequences accurately predicted the HLA-A and HLA-B alleles for most subjects in the first cohort. Assigning TCR associations to individual alleles was difficult when HLA alleles, especially DR and DQ, strongly co-occurred. Because the 87-base-pair reads could not distinguish some IMGT-functional V segments, including TRBV6-2 and TRBV6-3, those segments were excluded. In a later genetic analysis, fewer N-insertions in productive TCRs were reported among donors in an Asian-associated ancestry cluster than the roughly 710-donor mean. According to the authors, the approach could potentially be generalized to other disease states and immunological phenotypes. In an earlier analysis of some 500 of the donors, most TCR beta V segments were observed in productive rearrangements about 90% or about 30% of the time, broadly matching IMGT annotations. This cohort had only TCR beta chains sequenced, and the lack of alpha or paired-chain data limited which features could be detected. In a later analysis, several top co-occurrence clusters were reported to appear linked to parvovirus B19, influenza, CMV and Epstein-Barr virus. Because counts were too low, 15 to 20 rarely observed V segments, including chromosome 9 orphons, were left out of the earlier analysis of some 600 of the donors. Most TCR sequences were seen in very few donors, while some public TCRs were found in many individuals. A later genetic analysis associated a missense DCLRE1C variant with V-gene and J-gene trimming of TCR beta chains, and an independent cohort replicated the association. For the cohort, immune exposure information was limited to CMV serostatus. In a later analysis, TCR association rates were found to vary across HLA loci, with the most associated TCRs seen for DRB1 alleles and the fewest for HLA-C alleles. A later analysis found that most CMV-associated TCR beta chains appeared HLA-restricted, with HLA associations seemingly driven largely by CMV exposure. At a false discovery rate of 0.05, a later analysis linked about 17,000 TCR beta sequences to specific HLA alleles. A group of highly shared sequence variants was considered likely to be a technical artifact of the sequencing pipeline. The presence/absence analyses assumed that sequencing depth was roughly uniform across donors, and that assumption may not be true. A total of 164 TCR beta chains were listed by the study as associated with cytomegalovirus. Because some donors lacked HLA typing at each locus, the association tests relied only on the typed subset.

This clone was observed a single time. Its target antigen remains unknown. Within one base of it there is no much larger clone, and no base qualities were kept. The cohort comprised more than 550 healthy bone marrow donors. All cohort members were sampled while nominally healthy, although unrecorded immune exposures were likely present. The donor was CMV seropositive and belonged to the group of 250 to 300 seropositive cohort members. Each donor provided a peripheral blood sample, and peripheral blood mononuclear cells were used for TCR beta sequencing. Genomic DNA was extracted from the blood cell samples with the Qiagen DNeasy Blood Extraction Kit. The germline V gene yields MNHEY for CDR1 and SVGAGI for CDR2. The CDR3 runs 14 residues from the cysteine to the phenylalanine. Here the CDR3 DNA is all that survives: 42 bases in frame from base 1. V and J lose 4 bases and 5 bases, and a span of 12 bases separates them.

Sequencing was carried out using PBMCs. The chain employs TRBV6-5 and TRBJ2-1; the best D guess is TRBD2, with 6 bases matching. The clonotype comes from a man younger than 45 in good health and CMV-seropositive. DNA sequence: TGTGCCAGCAGTTCTGGGACTGGCGACAATGAGCAGTTCTTC. Its amino acids are CASSSGTGDNEQFF.